Below are 13 T cell receptor beta chains sequenced from a single sample in a study of shared clonotypes between healthy human individuals. TCRdb keeps only in-frame clones here, not all; method: immunoSEQ multiplex PCR. The sample carries roughly 720,000 clones, 90% recorded once. Material for sequencing was memory CD8+ T cells from PBMCs. This sample's subset: CD45RO+ cells pooled with CCR7-negative TemRA cells. These receptors were collected from a man aged 18 to 29 in good health. Some clones in this sample may be carry-over from other donors' samples.

DNA of the CDR3: TGTGCCAGCAGCCACGGGACTAGCGCCTACGAGCAGTACTTC. Its translation: CASSHGTSAYEQYF. The chain recombines TRBV4-2 with TRBJ2-7, with TRBD2 matching over 10 bases. The CDR3 spans 14 residues. The germline CDR1 and CDR2 sequences are LGHNA and YNFKEQ. Germline trimming cut 3 bases from V and 2 bases from J; bases unmatched to any gene: 1.

The chain is built from TRBV7-9 and TRBJ2-4; 7 nucleotides line up with TRBD1. After removal of 1 base from V and 0 bases from J, the junction contained 3 bases not matched to a gene. The CDR3 is 16 amino acids. CDR1 and CDR2 (germline): SEHNR, FQNEAQ (reference sequence). CDR3 DNA: TGTGCCAGCAGCTTAGAGGGACAGCTAGCCAAAAACATTCAGTACTTC. Its protein is CASSLEGQLAKNIQYF. Together with reference TRBV7-9 and TRBJ2-4, the CDR3 gives the full variable domain: DTGVSQNPRHKITKRGQNVTFRCDPISEHNRLYWYRQTLGQGPEFLTYFQNEAQLEKSRLLSDRFSAERPKGSFSTLEIQRTEQGDSAMYLCASSLEGQLAKNIQYFGAGTRLSVL.

As concerns this clone: The same CDR3 also results from other DNA sequences found in this sample. The rearrangement joins TRBV19 to TRBJ1-1, with D unresolved. Germline CDR1 and CDR2: LNHDA and SQIVND (reference sequence). The CDR3 consists of 14 residues. V gave up 1 base and J gave up 1 base, with 7 bases separating them. The CDR3: CASSIGHPNTEAFF. CDR3 coding DNA: TGTGCCAGTAGTATAGGACACCCGAACACTGAAGCTTTCTTT.

The chain is built from TRBV5-1 and TRBJ2-1; 8 bases are a match to TRBD2. The germline gives CDR1 SGHRS, CDR2 YFSETQ. V gave up 5 bases and J gave up 8 bases; unmatched junction bases: 6. The CDR3 loop spans 13 amino acids. CDR3 DNA: TGCGCCAGCAGGCTGGGACTAGGTGATGAGCAGTTCTTC. Encoded protein: CASRLGLGDEQFF.

The chain employs TRBV9 and TRBJ1-5; D is possibly TRBD1 (5 bases). CDR1 SGDLS and CDR2 YYNGEE come from the germline V gene. The CDR3 loop spans 15 amino acids. Trimming removed 2 bases from V and 3 bases from J, with 12 bases in between. CDR3 region: CASSVGGDYNQPQHF. DNA of the CDR3: TGTGCCAGCAGCGTGGGGGGGGATTACAATCAGCCCCAGCATTTT.

This chain links TRBV21-1 with TRBJ1-2; TRBD1 is the table's D call and was not checked against the DNA. TRBV21-1 is an annotated pseudogene. The CDR3 is 15 amino acids. The CDR3 loop reads CASSNVGDRCYGYTF. The CDR3 DNA is TGTGCCAGCAGCAATGTAGGGGACAGGTGCTATGGCTACACCTTC.

The chain uses TRBV27 and TRBJ1-5; 7 bases fit TRBD1. The V gene's germline CDR1 is MNHEY and CDR2 SMNVEV (reference sequence). The trim removed 2 bases at V and 7 bases at J, leaving 8 bases unmatched. CDR3 length: 15 residues. CDR3 bases: TGTGCCAGCAGTTTAGGGACAGAAATAGTACAGCCCCAGCATTTT. Its translation: CASSLGTEIVQPQHF.

The chain has TRBV9 and TRBJ1-5; 9 bases fit TRBD1. V was pared by 3 bases and J by 6 bases, with 4 bases of the junction left unmatched. The length of the CDR3 is 14 residues. CDR1 is SGDLS, CDR2 YYNGEE, per germline. The CDR3, as DNA: TGTGCCAGCAGCGCCGGGACAGGGAGTCAGCCCCAGCATTTT. The encoded protein is CASSAGTGSQPQHF.

Note on this clone: At one end, the junction sequence differs from germline, possibly due to a read error. The CDR3 sequence is CASSYDRASSHEQYF. CDR3 DNA sequence: TGTGCCAGCAGCTATGACAGGGCCTCCTCCCACGAGCAGTACTTC. This chain connects TRBV5-5 to TRBJ2-7; 7 bases are a match to TRBD1. This CDR3 has 15 residues. Germline loops: CDR1 SGHKS, CDR2 YYEKEE (reference sequence).

This chain connects TRBV27 to TRBJ1-2; D ambiguous. The CDR3 is 15 amino acids. Trimming shortened V by 0 bases and J by 5 bases, and 13 bases separated the two germline ends. Germline assignment: CDR1 MNHEY and CDR2 SMNVEV (reference sequence). DNA for the CDR3: TGTGCCAGCAGTTTATCGCTCACGCACCCTTATGGCTACACCTTC. It codes for CASSLSLTHPYGYTF.

This chain connects TRBV4-1 to TRBJ1-1; D is possibly TRBD1 (6 bases). The ends were cut back, 0 bases at V and 5 bases at J, with 19 bases in the middle. The CDR3 is made up of 17 amino acids. Germline CDR1 and CDR2: MGHRA and YSYEKL. CDR3 nucleotide sequence: TGCGCCAGCAGCCAAGATCTATTCGGGGGCTCGGGGACTGAAGCTTTCTTT. This codes for CASSQDLFGGSGTEAFF.

The gene calls are TRBV2 and TRBJ2-3, with 12 bases identical to TRBD2. Per the germline V gene, CDR1 is SNHLY and CDR2 is FYNNEI. CDR3 size: 15 residues. The ends lost 7 bases at V and 4 bases at J; junction bases unmatched: 6. The CDR3 coding sequence is TGTGCCAGCAAGGAGACTAGCGGGAGCCCAGATACGCAGTATTTT. This gives the protein CASKETSGSPDTQYF.

Only one count was recorded for this clone. In DNA form, the CDR3 reads TGTGCCAGCAGCCATCCTAGCGGGCCATACAATGAGCAGTTCTTC. Translation gives CASSHPSGPYNEQFF. The rearrangement links TRBV16 to TRBJ2-1; 8 bases are a match to TRBD2. The CDR3 is 15 residues long. Germline assignment: CDR1 KGHSY and CDR2 FQNENV. V lost 3 bases to trimming and J lost 4 bases; unmatched junction nucleotides: 5. Full variable domain (missing parts from reference TRBV16 and TRBJ2-1): GEEVAQTPKHLVRGEGQKAKLYCAPIKGHSYVFWYQQVLKNEFKFLISFQNENVFDETGMPKERFSAKCLPNSPCSLEIQATKLEDSAVYFCASSHPSGPYNEQFFGPGTRLTVL.